This T cell receptor (beta chain) was identified during a study (dated by TCRdb to between 2015 and 2017). Regarding the study in general: The study set out to test whether tumor-infiltrating Tregs in breast cancer get recruited from blood Tregs or are instead converted in situ from other CD4+ T cell subsets.

The CDR3 runs 15 amino acids, cysteine and phenylalanine included. Only CDR3 DNA remains: 45 bases, in frame from the first base. V loses 3 bases, J loses 7 bases, and the germline ends lie 18 bases apart. In the germline V gene (reference sequence), CDR1 corresponds to LNHNV and CDR2 to YYDKDF. Paper-wide results and their limitations: The larger-cohort validation was restricted to a single TCR beta V-J rearrangement rather than whole repertoires. In terms of TCR gene usage, tumor memory CD4+ T cells clustered together with blood and lymph node memory CD4+ cells, as well as with lymph node naive CD4+ cells. The greatest overlap of tumor-infiltrating Treg TCR alpha and beta sequences was observed with tumor naive CD4+ T cells, followed by blood naive CD4+ T cells.

To purify naive CD4+ T cells, the Miltenyi Naive CD4+ T Cell Isolation kit was used, and CD25 microbeads served to deplete Tregs. Tregs, naive and memory CD4+ T cells from tumor, blood and ipsilateral draining lymph nodes of five or six breast cancer patients underwent full-length TCR alpha and beta sequencing. Ficoll density gradient centrifugation was used to isolate mononuclear cells from lymph nodes or from over 40 ml of peripheral blood. Sorted cell populations were confirmed by FACS to exceed 90% purity. Full-length TCR variable regions were amplified by 5' RACE PCR with constant-region reverse primers, followed by semi-nested PCR with Nested Universal Primer A. The ReliaPrep RNA Cell Miniprep System was used to extract total RNA, which was then reverse transcribed into 5'RACE-ready cDNA with the SMARTer RACE 5'/3' Kit. Full-length TCR alpha and beta libraries were barcoded with multiplex adaptors and sequenced on an Illumina MiSeq. Per the authors' processing: Sequencing data were pooled across the five patients for each of nine subset-tissue groups and compared by unsupervised clustering of TCR gene usage. The Morisita-Horn index, with shared sequences weighted by their contribution to each repertoire, was used to calculate repertoire similarity. The public reads were run again by TCRdb, first through fastp at Q25 and then through MiXCR, and only productive beta chains were kept. Every entry covers one CDR3 protein and lists the most common genes and DNA from its rows. The V and J calls were not made by the authors but by TCRdb's processing. Recorded for this sample are about 55,000 distinct CDR3 sequences; about 15% of them occurred a single time. Clones ranked in the top ten supply approximately 2.5% of the sample.

This clonotype was counted ten times or more. Its target antigen remains unknown. Base qualities are missing; no much larger clone stands one base away. The V and J genes are TRBV15 and TRBJ1-1; no D gene can be assigned with confidence. The TCR was taken from a female donor with breast cancer. Specimen: naive CD4+ T cells sorted from blood. The cell subset or site label of this sample denotes: naive CD4+ T cells, CD4+CD45RA+CD25-. The sequence in DNA is TGTGCCACCAGCAGCACGCCACGATACACCAATGAAGCTTTCTTT. This gives the protein CATSSTPRYTNEAFF.